What follows describes a single T cell receptor (beta chain). Its antigen is not identified. These data come from a study of shared clonotypes between healthy human individuals. Profiled with immunoSEQ multiplex PCR; TCRdb holds only in-frame clones, not every one. Here the sample spans millions of clones, 80% to 95% being singletons. Study-wide results and limits: Between a handful of donors, naive CD4 clonotypes were shared at a level of about 5%. Rarefaction indicated that sorted-subset sequencing remained incomplete although depth was large.

The germline gives CDR1 SGHDT, CDR2 YYEEEE. This CDR3 is 16 amino acids long. V was pared by 6 bases and J by 5 bases, with 23 bases between. The chain links TRBV5-6 to TRBJ1-2, with no clear D. Source material: naive CD4+ T cells from PBMCs. Subset of the sample: CD45RA+ positively selected. The TCR originated in a man younger than 35 in good health. Some clones in this sample may be carry-over from other donors' samples. The CDR3 sequence: CASTPYRHARGYGYTF. As DNA, the CDR3 is TGTGCCAGCACCCCCTACCGCCACGCCCGGGGTTATGGCTACACCTTC.